This TCR beta chain appears in the sequencing data of a study of blood T cells in healthy people across ages. Study observations and caveats: Naive CD4+ cell counts and diversity both ran higher in long-lived than in aged donors.

Aged about 6 to 95, donors were systemically healthy Caucasians from Russia. For this clonotype: Antigen: not known.

A J-beta primer mix and a sample-barcoded 5' primer were used in a second PCR of about 7 to 12 cycles. TCRdb called the 5' RACE reads again in MiXCR, with one record for every CDR3 protein. The sample lists about 780,000 distinct CDR3 sequences, under 30% occurring once. The junction had 7 bases not matched to a gene; V was cut back by 4 bases and J by 4 bases. CDR1 is SGHRS, CDR2 YFSETQ, per germline. This CDR3 region has 14 residues. In addition, the sample was reused for a study of T cells of mothers and their children. Per that paper: Extraction yielded RNA that went, in full, into cDNA synthesis at roughly 1.4 ug per 15 ul. The study found slightly higher but non-significant overlap in related versus unrelated mother-child pairs.

The sample consisted of blood. The V call is TRBV5-1, the J call TRBJ2-5, with 7 positions matching TRBD1. The origin of this receptor is a boy aged 10-17 years in good health. CDR3 nucleotides: TGCGCCAGCAGCCCCGGGACAGCGATAGAGACCCAGTACTTC. Its protein product is CASSPGTAIETQYF.